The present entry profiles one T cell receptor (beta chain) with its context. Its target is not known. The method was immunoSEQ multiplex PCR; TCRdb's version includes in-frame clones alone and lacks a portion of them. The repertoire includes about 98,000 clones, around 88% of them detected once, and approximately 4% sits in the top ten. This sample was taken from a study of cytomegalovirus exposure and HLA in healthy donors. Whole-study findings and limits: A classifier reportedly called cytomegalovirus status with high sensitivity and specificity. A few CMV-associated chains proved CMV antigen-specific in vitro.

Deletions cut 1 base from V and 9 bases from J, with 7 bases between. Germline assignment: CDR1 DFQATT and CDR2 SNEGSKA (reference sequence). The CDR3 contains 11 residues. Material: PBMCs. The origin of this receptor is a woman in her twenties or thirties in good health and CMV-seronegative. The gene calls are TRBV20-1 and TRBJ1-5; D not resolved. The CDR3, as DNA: TGCAGTGCTAGAGTCAGGCCGCCCCAGCATTTT. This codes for CSARVRPPQHF.